The clone carrying this T cell receptor beta chain was detected a few times. Its antigen is currently unknown. The data originate from a study of response to subunit inactivated influenza vaccine. The CDR3 contains 13 residues. Trimming took 6 bases from V and 5 from J; bases not matched to a gene: 5. Looked up from germline, CDR1 is KGHSH and CDR2 is LQKENI. One entry per CDR3 protein results from TCRdb running MiXCR on the RT-PCR reads. Of 550,000 to 800,000 distinct CDR3 sequences listed, roughly 14% are singletons. Findings and limits, study-wide: After each seasonal influenza vaccination, few new T cells are recruited, the authors suggested.

This chain links TRBV18 with TRBJ2-7, with 9 nucleotides matching TRBD1. This specimen was PBMCs from blood, taken 11 to 12 days after vaccination. The receptor was isolated from a man aged 45 to 65 who received an inactivated influenza vaccine. The CDR3 loop reads CASSRDRVHEQYF. As DNA, the CDR3 is TGTGCCAGCTCCCGGGACAGGGTCCACGAGCAGTACTTC.